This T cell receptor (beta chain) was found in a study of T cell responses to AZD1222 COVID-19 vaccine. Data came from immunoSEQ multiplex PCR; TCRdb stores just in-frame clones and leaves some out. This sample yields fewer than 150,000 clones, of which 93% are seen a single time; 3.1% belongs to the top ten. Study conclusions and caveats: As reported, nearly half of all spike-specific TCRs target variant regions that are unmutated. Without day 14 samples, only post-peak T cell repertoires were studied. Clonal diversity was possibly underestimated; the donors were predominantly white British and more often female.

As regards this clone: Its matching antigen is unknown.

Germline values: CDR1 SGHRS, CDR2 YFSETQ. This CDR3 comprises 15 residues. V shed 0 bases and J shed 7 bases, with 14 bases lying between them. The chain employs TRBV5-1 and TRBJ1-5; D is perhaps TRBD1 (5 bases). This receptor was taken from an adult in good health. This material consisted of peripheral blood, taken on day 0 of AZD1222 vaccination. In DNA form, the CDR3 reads TGCGCCAGCAGCTTGGAGTTGGGGGAGGGACAGCCCCAGCATTTT. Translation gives CASSLELGEGQPQHF.